This passage covers 15 T cell receptor beta chains from one sample sequenced in a study of blood T cell repertoires in COVID-19. TCRdb keeps only in-frame clones here, not all; method: immunoSEQ multiplex PCR. The sample records fewer than 300,000 clones, around 89% being singletons. Sample: PBMCs or T cells enriched from blood (not recorded which). These receptors were taken from a man aged 40-50 years who had recovered from COVID-19.

The chain is built from TRBV19 and TRBJ1-5; 8 bases match TRBD1. There are 19 residues in the CDR3. Per germline, CDR1 LNHDA and CDR2 SQIVND (reference sequence). The V gene end was trimmed by 7 bases and the J gene end by 0 bases; junction bases not matched to a gene: 17. The CDR3 DNA reads as TGTGCCAGTAAAACCGTGGGACAGGTGGTTTTAAATAGCAATCAGCCCCAGCATTTT. It translates to CASKTVGQVVLNSNQPQHF.

The V call is TRBV11-2, the J call TRBJ2-1; 8 nucleotides line up with TRBD2. CDR1 and CDR2 (germline): SGHAT, FQNNGV. J gave up 6 bases and V 5 bases, and 15 bases lay outside the gene matches. The CDR3 is made up of 17 amino acids. The DNA of the CDR3 is TGTGCCAGCAGCGCGGGGGGAGCTATCCCTTATGGCAATGAGCAGTTCTTC. It encodes CASSAGGAIPYGNEQFF.

This chain uses TRBV5-4 with TRBJ2-7; D ambiguous. V was pared by 0 bases and J by 2 bases, with 9 bases between. The CDR3 has 14 amino acids. Germline-derived CDR1 and CDR2 are SGHNT and YYREEE (reference sequence). Here the CDR3 DNA reads TGTGCCAGCAGCTTGGCAGGTCAGGCCTACGAGCAGTACTTC. As protein: CASSLAGQAYEQYF.

The chain combines TRBV6-6 with TRBJ2-7; possible D gene TRBD2, 6 bases. The germline gives CDR1 MNHNY, CDR2 SVGAGI (reference sequence). Between the trimmed V and J ends, which lost 6 bases and 2 bases, there was a span of 14 bases. This CDR3 has 14 residues. The CDR3 DNA reads as TGTGCCAGCAGACCCGGGACTTTAGCCTACGAGCAGTACTTC. Translated, it gives CASRPGTLAYEQYF.

The V and J genes are TRBV18 and TRBJ2-5; TRBD2 matches at 11 bases. CDR3 length: 17 amino acids. Per germline, CDR1 KGHSH and CDR2 LQKENI. V trimming: 4 bases; J trimming: 2 bases; junction bases outside the gene matches: 9. The CDR3 DNA sequence: TGTGCCAGCTCACGACCAAGACTAGCGGGGCATCAAGAGACCCAGTACTTC. It is translated as CASSRPRLAGHQETQYF.

The chain recombines TRBV2 with TRBJ2-1, with 7 bases aligning to TRBD1. The V gene's germline CDR1 is SNHLY and CDR2 FYNNEI. CDR3 length: 14 residues. Losses at the gene ends were 6 bases for V and 4 bases for J; bases not matched to a gene: 6. This CDR3 is CASRGTAKYNEQFF. The CDR3, as DNA: TGTGCCAGCAGGGGGACAGCAAAATACAATGAGCAGTTCTTC.

This sequence joins TRBV6-2 or TRBV6-3 and TRBJ1-5; D call uncertain. The CDR3 length is 20 residues. Germline V CDR1 and CDR2: MNHEY, SVGEGT. V was trimmed by 2 bases and J by 7 bases, leaving 30 bases between them. CDR3 loop: CASSYALEHTGSRTSQPQHF. CDR3 sequence (DNA): TGTGCCAGCAGTTACGCCCTCGAACATACCGGGAGTCGAACATCACAGCCCCAGCATTTT.

The chain employs TRBV5-6 and TRBJ2-4; maybe TRBD1 (6 bases). The CDR3 runs 15 residues. Germline CDR1 is SGHDT and CDR2 is YYEEEE. V was cut by 0 bases and J by 5 bases, with 12 bases left in between. This CDR3 reads CASSLVGGLENIQYF. For the CDR3, the DNA is TGTGCCAGCAGCTTGGTTGGGGGCTTGGAAAACATTCAGTACTTC.

This clone was recorded a few times. J is TRBJ2-1 and V is TRBV28, with a tentative D call TRBD2 (5 bases). The CDR3 is 14 amino acids. CDR1 is MDHEN and CDR2 is SYDVKM in the germline V gene. With 9 bases removed from V and 3 bases from J, the gap between germline ends came to 15 bases. The CDR3 region has the DNA TGTGCCAGTACAAAGGGCGGAGGCTACAATGAGCAGTTCTTC. Protein product: CASTKGGGYNEQFF.

The gene calls are TRBV7-6 and TRBJ1-1; 8 bases are shared with TRBD1. There are 14 residues in the CDR3. Germline values: CDR1 SGHVS, CDR2 FNYEAQ. V dropped 3 bases and J dropped 3; count of bases not matched to a gene: 3. DNA of the CDR3: TGTGCCAGCAGCTTGAACAGGGGGGACACTGAAGCTTTCTTT. This codes for CASSLNRGDTEAFF.

This sequence joins TRBV5-1 and TRBJ2-7, with 7 bases identical to TRBD1. The ends lost 2 bases at V and 2 bases at J; junction bases unmatched: 7. CDR1 and CDR2 (germline): SGHRS, YFSETQ. The CDR3 length is 15 residues. The chain's CDR3 is CASSFTGVGTYEQYF. DNA for the CDR3: TGCGCCAGCAGCTTTACAGGGGTGGGAACCTACGAGCAGTACTTC.

V usage is TRBV19 and J usage is TRBJ1-5; D gene uncertain. V shed 1 base and J shed 2 bases, with 6 bases lying between them. CDR1 LNHDA and CDR2 SQIVND come from the germline V gene (reference sequence). CDR3 length equals 14 residues. Written as DNA, the CDR3 is TGTGCCAGTAGTATAGGCACAGGCAATCAGCCCCAGCATTTT. It encodes CASSIGTGNQPQHF.

The V call is TRBV5-6, the J call TRBJ1-2; D is possibly TRBD1 (6 bases). Germline assignment: CDR1 SGHDT and CDR2 YYEEEE. The length of the CDR3 is 15 residues. V lost 4 bases and J lost 2, with 15 bases in between. In DNA form, the CDR3 reads TGTGCCAGCAGCCGCGACAGGATATCGAACTATGGCTACACCTTC. Amino acids: CASSRDRISNYGYTF.

The rearrangement joins TRBV10-3 to TRBJ1-3; the D gene is possibly TRBD1 (6 bases). The germline V and J ends were trimmed by 9 bases and 0 bases, with 15 bases remaining between them. The V gene's germline CDR1 is ENHRY and CDR2 SYGVKD. The CDR3 length is 15 residues. CDR3 nucleotides: TGTGCCATATCCGGGGAAGGGGGCTCTGGAAACACCATATATTTT. Translating gives CAISGEGGSGNTIYF.

The rearrangement joins TRBV12-3 or TRBV12-4 to TRBJ1-1; maybe TRBD1 (6 bases). The CDR3 totals 13 residues. V was clipped by 6 bases and J by 7 bases, with 15 bases between them. This chain's CDR3 is CASRPTGTFEAFF. The CDR3 DNA sequence: TGTGCCAGCAGACCAACAGGGACGTTTGAAGCTTTCTTT.